Shown below are 20 T cell receptor beta chains from a single sample sequenced in a study of tumor and adjacent non-tumor tissue in lung cancer. The library came from three nested PCR rounds adapted from ARM-PCR protocols. TCRdb reprocessed the multiplex PCR reads via MiXCR and lists one record per CDR3 protein. The sample records 75,000 to 100,000 distinct CDR3 sequences, roughly 66% being singletons. RNA was extracted from bulk tissue without any cell sorting. Sequencing used lung tumor tissue. The receptor source for this set is a man in his sixties with non-small cell lung cancer.

With regard to this clonotype: Being one base from a much bigger clone, this may be a read error. The chain links TRBV12-3 or TRBV12-4 to TRBJ1-3, with D tentatively TRBD1 (6 bases). The CDR3 runs 13 residues. Here the CDR3 DNA reads TGTACCAGCAACGTCAGGGGTCGGGACGCCATATATTTT. Translated: CTSNVRGRDAIYF.

For this clonotype: A much bigger clone sits one base away, suggesting this may be a read error. The CDR3: CSASGSGRTDTQYF. The CDR3 DNA is TGCAGTGCTAGCGGGAGCGGAAGAACAGATACGCAGTATTTT. This rearrangement joins TRBV20-1 to TRBJ2-3; possible D gene TRBD2, 6 bases. V dropped 3 bases and J dropped 3 bases, with 13 bases sitting between them. Germline CDR1 DFQATT, CDR2 SNEGSKA (reference sequence). The CDR3 extends over 14 amino acids.

Remarks on this clonotype: Its ends do not fully match the called genes, so a read error is possible. The J gene is TRBJ1-5, the V gene TRBV6-5, with D perhaps TRBD1 (5 bases). CDR1 and CDR2 from the germline V gene are MNHEY and SVGAGI. CDR3 length equals 14 residues. CDR3 in DNA: TGTGCCACCTATGCAGGGCTGGGGAATCAGCCCCACCATTTT. As protein: CATYAGLGNQPHHF.

With regard to this clonotype: A much larger clone lies one base from this, so it may be a read error. The V gene is TRBV20-1, the J gene TRBJ1-5; 9 nucleotides line up with TRBD1. There are 15 residues in the CDR3. Per the germline V gene, CDR1 is DFQATT and CDR2 is SNEGSKA (reference sequence). The DNA for the CDR3 is TGCAGTGCTTCCTGGGGACAGGGTGGCAATCGGCCCCAGCATTTT. It encodes CSASWGQGGNRPQHF.

CDR3 nucleotide sequence: TGTGCCAGCAGCTTGGGATTCAATGAGCAGTTCTTC. Its protein is CASSLGFNEQFF. This chain connects TRBV7-3 to TRBJ2-1; D call uncertain. CDR3 length: 12 residues. In germline, CDR1 is SGHTA, CDR2 FQGTGA. Trimming took 3 bases from V and 6 from J, leaving 6 bases between them.

This clonotype was seen once. One junction end does not reproduce the germline sequence, and a read error may be involved. This chain connects TRBV7-9 to TRBJ2-7; 7 bases agree with TRBD1. The CDR3 length is 18 residues. CDR1 and CDR2 from the germline V gene are SEHNR and FQNEAQ (reference sequence). The CDR3 DNA follows: TGTGCCAGTAGCCAAGGCGGCACGGACAGGCTACCATTTTACGAGCGGCACTTC. As protein: CASSQGGTDRLPFYERHF.

This chain links TRBV30 with TRBJ1-4; 8 nucleotides match TRBD1. This CDR3 region has 16 residues. Germline V gene data show CDR1 as GTSNPN and CDR2 as SVGIG (reference sequence). V was pared by 2 bases and J by 0 bases, with 5 bases of the junction left unmatched. The CDR3, as DNA: TGTGCCTGGAGTCGGGACAGGAAGTCAACTAATGAAAAACTGTTTTTT. Translation gives CAWSRDRKSTNEKLFF.

The chain links TRBV20-1 to TRBJ2-3; D might be TRBD2 (5 bases). The germline V gene encodes CDR1 DFQATT and CDR2 SNEGSKA (reference sequence). This CDR3 is built from 12 residues. Trimming stripped 1 base from V and 5 bases from J, with 7 bases between. In DNA, the CDR3 is TGCAGTGCTAGAGGAGAGGGAGATACGCAGTATTTT. Its translation is CSARGEGDTQYF.

This clonotype was seen only once. A read error may account for a junction end that differs from germline. CDR3 in amino acids: CASSRIEGGDSSYNEHFF. The CDR3 DNA reads as TGCGCCAGCAGCCGTATAGAGGGAGGGGATAGCTCCTACAATGAGCATTTCTTC. The genes are TRBV11-2 and TRBJ2-1, with TRBD2 matching 7 bases. The CDR3 has 18 residues. Per germline, CDR1 SGHAT and CDR2 FQNNGV. The full variable domain, with the rest looked up from reference TRBV11-2 and TRBJ2-1, is EAGVAQSPRYKIIEKRQSVAFWCNPISGHATLYWYQQILGQGPKLLIQFQNNGVVDDSQLPKDRFSAERLKGVDSTLKIQPAKLEDSAVYLCASSRIEGGDSSYNEHFFGPGTRLTVL.

Worth noting for this clonotype: Its ends do not fully match the called genes, so a read error is possible. The chain joins TRBV6-1 to TRBJ1-1; 9 bases line up with TRBD1. This CDR3 is built from 16 residues. Germline loops: CDR1 MNHNS, CDR2 SASEGT. Here the CDR3 DNA reads TGCGCCAGCAGTGAATTAGGGACAGGGAGGAGGATTGAAGCTTTCTTT. This sequence encodes CASSELGTGRRIEAFF.

Comment on this clonotype: A much larger clone differs by one base, so this may be a read error. The CDR3 sequence: CASSLNPETHTQYF. As DNA, the CDR3 is TGCGCCAGCAGCTTGAACCCCGAGACACATACGCAGTATTTT. The gene calls are TRBV5-1 and TRBJ2-3, with no clear D. The ends were cut back, 1 base at V and 7 bases at J, with 13 bases in the middle. CDR1 and CDR2 from the germline V gene are SGHRS and YFSETQ. CDR3 length: 14 amino acids.

This sequence joins TRBV5-4 and TRBJ2-3, with 7 bases matching TRBD2. Germline loops: CDR1 SGHNT, CDR2 YYREEE (reference sequence). V trimming: 4 bases; J trimming: 6 bases; junction bases outside the gene matches: 14. This CDR3 spans 16 amino acids. The DNA for the CDR3 is TGTGCCAGCAGCATCGGACTAGTGGGAGGCATTGATACGCAGTATTTT. Residues: CASSIGLVGGIDTQYF.

This clonotype has only a few counts. This chain uses TRBV2 with TRBJ2-1, with 10 positions matching TRBD2. The V gene end was trimmed by 7 bases and the J gene end by 6 bases; junction bases not matched to a gene: 21. CDR1 SNHLY and CDR2 FYNNEI come from the germline V gene. This CDR3 contains 19 residues. The DNA of the CDR3 is TGTGCCAGCAACCCCGACCGGCCACTTCTAGCGGGGGCCCTCAATGAGCAGTTCTTC. It specifies CASNPDRPLLAGALNEQFF.

Worth noting for this clonotype: One end of the junction is discordant with germline, which a read error may explain. The V gene is TRBV5-4, the J gene TRBJ1-2; the D gene is possibly TRBD1 (5 bases). The germline CDR1 and CDR2 sequences are SGHNT and YYREEE (reference sequence). The CDR3 spans 13 residues. CDR3 sequence: CASNLDGGYGYTF. DNA for the CDR3: TGTGCCAGCAACCTCGACGGGGGATATGGCTATACCTTC.

Points on this clonotype: A much larger clonotype is one base distant, so this may be a read error. This chain joins TRBV20-1 and TRBJ2-1; 10 nucleotides match TRBD2. CDR3 size: 14 residues. Germline CDR1 reads DFQATT; CDR2 reads SNEGSKA (reference sequence). The chain's CDR3 is CSSSLLAGVSEQFF. CDR3 in DNA: TGCAGTTCTAGTCTCCTAGCGGGAGTAAGTGAGCAGTTCTTC.

The chain uses TRBV11-1 and TRBJ2-7, with D unresolved. V was clipped by 5 bases and J by 0 bases, with 20 bases between them. Per germline, CDR1 SGHAT and CDR2 FQDESV (reference sequence). The CDR3 has 17 residues. CDR3 residues: CASSPRLDGSGSYEQYF. DNA for the CDR3: TGTGCCAGCAGCCCCCGTCTGGATGGATCTGGCTCCTACGAGCAGTACTTC.

The CDR3 nucleotides are TGTGCCAGCAGCCTCAATACTGCATGGGGACACAACACTGAAGCTTTCTTT. Encoded protein: CASSLNTAWGHNTEAFF. The chain recombines TRBV11-2 with TRBJ1-1; D is perhaps TRBD1 (6 bases). V lost 5 bases, J lost 2 bases, and 21 bases lay in between. CDR1 is SGHAT and CDR2 is FQNNGV in the germline V gene. The CDR3 extends over 17 amino acids. The whole variable domain, filled in from reference TRBV11-2 and TRBJ1-1, reads EAGVAQSPRYKIIEKRQSVAFWCNPISGHATLYWYQQILGQGPKLLIQFQNNGVVDDSQLPKDRFSAERLKGVDSTLKIQPAKLEDSAVYLCASSLNTAWGHNTEAFFGQGTRLTVV.

The chain recombines TRBV6-1 with TRBJ1-2, with D maybe TRBD1 (6 bases). The CDR3 extends over 13 amino acids. In germline, CDR1 is MNHNS, CDR2 SASEGT. Trimming left V 11 bases short and J 8 bases short, with 21 bases between. This CDR3 reads CAVDSGGWGGYTF. CDR3 nucleotides: TGTGCCGTGGACAGTGGTGGATGGGGGGGCTACACCTTC.

This chain joins TRBV19 and TRBJ2-2; either TRBD1 or TRBD2 may supply D (6 bases each). The germline gives CDR1 LNHDA, CDR2 SQIVND (reference sequence). V lost 4 bases and J lost 9, with 24 bases in between. The CDR3 contains 17 residues. Written as DNA, the CDR3 is TGTGCCAGTAGTACCACGATGGAGGGACAATCCCACCGGGAGCTGTTTTTT. It specifies CASSTTMEGQSHRELFF. The complete variable domain, with remaining parts taken from reference TRBV19 and TRBJ2-2, reads DGGITQSPKYLFRKEGQNVTLSCEQNLNHDAMYWYRQDPGQGLRLIYYSQIVNDFQKGDIAEGYSVSREKKESFPLTVTSAQKNPTAFYLCASSTTMEGQSHRELFFGEGSRLTVL.

Worth noting for this clonotype: At one boundary the junction diverges from the germline segment, which might be a read error. The rearrangement links TRBV4-2 to TRBJ1-5; 9 nucleotides align to TRBD1. The J call is doubtful: the DNA matches TRBJ2-3 better. Germline V gives CDR1 LGHNA, CDR2 YNFKEQ. CDR3 length equals 15 residues. This CDR3 reads CACSEGQGRNQPQYF. CDR3 sequence (DNA): TGTGCCTGCAGCGAGGGACAGGGACGCAATCAGCCCCAGTATTTT.